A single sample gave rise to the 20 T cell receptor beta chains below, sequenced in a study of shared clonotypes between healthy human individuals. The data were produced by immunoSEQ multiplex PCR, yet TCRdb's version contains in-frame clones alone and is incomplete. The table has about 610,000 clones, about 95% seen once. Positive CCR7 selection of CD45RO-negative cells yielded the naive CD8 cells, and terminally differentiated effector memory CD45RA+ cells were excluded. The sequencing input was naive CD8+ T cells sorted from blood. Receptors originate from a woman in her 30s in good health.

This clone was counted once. The CDR3 DNA reads as TGTGCCAGCAGGGTAGTTGTAGCTACACATCGCACTGAAGCTTTCTTT. This encodes CASRVVVATHRTEAFF. This chain links TRBV21-1 with TRBJ1-1. TRBV21-1 is tagged as a pseudogene. The CDR3 is 16 residues long.

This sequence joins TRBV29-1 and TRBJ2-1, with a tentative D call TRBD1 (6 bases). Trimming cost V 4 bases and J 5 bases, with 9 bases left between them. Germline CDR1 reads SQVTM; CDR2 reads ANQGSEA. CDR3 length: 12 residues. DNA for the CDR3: TGCAGCGTTGTAGCAGGGGACAATGAGCAGTTCTTC. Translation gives CSVVAGDNEQFF.

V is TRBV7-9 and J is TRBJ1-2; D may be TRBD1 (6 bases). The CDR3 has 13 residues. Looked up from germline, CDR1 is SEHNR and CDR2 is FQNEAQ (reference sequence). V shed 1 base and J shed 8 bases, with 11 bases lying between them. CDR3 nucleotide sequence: TGTGCCAGCAGCTTAGGTCAGGGGTACGGCTACACCTTC. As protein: CASSLGQGYGYTF. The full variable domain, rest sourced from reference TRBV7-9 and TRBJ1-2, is DTGVSQNPRHKITKRGQNVTFRCDPISEHNRLYWYRQTLGQGPEFLTYFQNEAQLEKSRLLSDRFSAERPKGSFSTLEIQRTEQGDSAMYLCASSLGQGYGYTFGSGTRLTVV.

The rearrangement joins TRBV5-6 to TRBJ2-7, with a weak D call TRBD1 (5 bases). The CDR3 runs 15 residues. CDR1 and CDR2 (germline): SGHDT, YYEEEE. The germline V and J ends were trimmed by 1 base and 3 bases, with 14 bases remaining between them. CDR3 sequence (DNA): TGTGCCAGCAGCTTGTATAGGACACCCTACTACGAGCAGTACTTC. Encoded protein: CASSLYRTPYYEQYF. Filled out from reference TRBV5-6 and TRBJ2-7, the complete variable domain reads DAGVTQSPTHLIKTRGQQVTLRCSPKSGHDTVSWYQQALGQGPQFIFQYYEEEERQRGNFPDRFSGHQFPNYSSELNVNALLLGDSALYLCASSLYRTPYYEQYFGPGTRLTVT.

CDR3 loop: CASSFRQGDTGELFF. CDR3 in DNA: TGTGCCAGCAGCTTCCGGCAGGGTGACACCGGGGAGCTGTTTTTT. J is TRBJ2-2 and V is TRBV7-3; tentative D call: TRBD1 (5 bases). Germline loops: CDR1 SGHTA, CDR2 FQGTGA. The CDR3 contains 15 residues. The germline V and J ends were trimmed by 3 bases and 3 bases, with 11 bases remaining between them. Supplemented by reference TRBV7-3 and TRBJ2-2, the full variable domain reads GAGVSQTPSNKVTEKGKYVELRCDPISGHTALYWYRQSLGQGPEFLIYFQGTGAADDSGLPNDRFFAVRPEGSVSTLKIQRTERGDSAVYLCASSFRQGDTGELFFGEGSRLTVL.

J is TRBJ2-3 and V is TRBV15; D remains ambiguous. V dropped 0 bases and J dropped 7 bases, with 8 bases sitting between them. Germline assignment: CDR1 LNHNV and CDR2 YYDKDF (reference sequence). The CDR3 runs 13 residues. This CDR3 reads CATSRDSENTQYF. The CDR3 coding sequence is TGTGCCACCAGCAGAGATTCGGAGAATACGCAGTATTTT.

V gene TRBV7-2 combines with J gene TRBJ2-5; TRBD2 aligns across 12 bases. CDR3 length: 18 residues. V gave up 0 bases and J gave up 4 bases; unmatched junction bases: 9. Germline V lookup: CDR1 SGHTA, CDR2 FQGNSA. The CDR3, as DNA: TGTGCCAGCAGCTTAGCGCCGGGGCTAGCGGGAGGGGTAGAGACCCAGTACTTC. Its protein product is CASSLAPGLAGGVETQYF.

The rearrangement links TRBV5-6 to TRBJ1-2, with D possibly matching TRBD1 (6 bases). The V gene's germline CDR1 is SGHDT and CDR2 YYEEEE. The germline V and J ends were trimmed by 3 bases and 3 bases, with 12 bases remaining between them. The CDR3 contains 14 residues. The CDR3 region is CASSSDGGDYGYTF. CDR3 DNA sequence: TGTGCCAGCAGCTCCGATGGGGGCGACTATGGCTACACCTTC. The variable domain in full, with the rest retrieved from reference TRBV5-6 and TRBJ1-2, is DAGVTQSPTHLIKTRGQQVTLRCSPKSGHDTVSWYQQALGQGPQFIFQYYEEEERQRGNFPDRFSGHQFPNYSSELNVNALLLGDSALYLCASSSDGGDYGYTFGSGTRLTVV.

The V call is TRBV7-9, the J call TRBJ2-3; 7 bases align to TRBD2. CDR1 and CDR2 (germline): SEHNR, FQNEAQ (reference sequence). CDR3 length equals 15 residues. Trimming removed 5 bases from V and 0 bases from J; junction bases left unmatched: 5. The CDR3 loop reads CASSTGRASTDTQYF. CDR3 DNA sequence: TGTGCCAGCAGCACGGGGAGGGCAAGCACAGATACGCAGTATTTT.

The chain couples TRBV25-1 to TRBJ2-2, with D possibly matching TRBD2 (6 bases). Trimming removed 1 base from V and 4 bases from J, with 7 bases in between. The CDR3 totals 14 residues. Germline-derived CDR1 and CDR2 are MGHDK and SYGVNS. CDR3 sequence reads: CASSEWEVTGELFF. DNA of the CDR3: TGTGCCAGCAGTGAATGGGAGGTCACCGGGGAGCTGTTTTTT.

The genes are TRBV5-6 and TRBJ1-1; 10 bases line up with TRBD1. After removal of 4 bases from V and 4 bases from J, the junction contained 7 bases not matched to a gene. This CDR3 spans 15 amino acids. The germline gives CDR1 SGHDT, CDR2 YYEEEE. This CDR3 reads CASSPPGTGVTEAFF. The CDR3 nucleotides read TGTGCCAGCAGCCCCCCGGGGACAGGGGTCACTGAAGCTTTCTTT.

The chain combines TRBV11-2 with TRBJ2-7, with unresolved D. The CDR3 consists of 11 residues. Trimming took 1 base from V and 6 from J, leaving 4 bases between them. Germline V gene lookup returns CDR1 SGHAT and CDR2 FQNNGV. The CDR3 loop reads CASSLGIEQYF. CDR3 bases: TGTGCCAGCAGCTTAGGGATCGAGCAGTACTTC.

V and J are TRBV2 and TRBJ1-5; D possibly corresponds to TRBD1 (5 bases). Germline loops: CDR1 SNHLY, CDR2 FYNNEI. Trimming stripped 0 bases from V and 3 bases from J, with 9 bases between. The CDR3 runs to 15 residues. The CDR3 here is CASSEAGAYNQPQHF. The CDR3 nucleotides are TGTGCCAGCAGTGAAGCAGGGGCCTACAATCAGCCCCAGCATTTT. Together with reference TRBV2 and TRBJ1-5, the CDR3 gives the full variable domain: EPEVTQTPSHQVTQMGQEVILRCVPISNHLYFYWYRQILGQKVEFLVSFYNNEISEKSEIFDDQFSVERPDGSNFTLKIRSTKLEDSAMYFCASSEAGAYNQPQHFGDGTRLSIL.

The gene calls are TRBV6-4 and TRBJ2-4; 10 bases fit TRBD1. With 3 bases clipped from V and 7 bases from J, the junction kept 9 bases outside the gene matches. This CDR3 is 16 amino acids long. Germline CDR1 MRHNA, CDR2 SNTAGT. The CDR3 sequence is CASSEGTGANSNIQYF. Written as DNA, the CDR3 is TGTGCCAGCAGTGAGGGGACAGGGGCGAACTCCAACATTCAGTACTTC.

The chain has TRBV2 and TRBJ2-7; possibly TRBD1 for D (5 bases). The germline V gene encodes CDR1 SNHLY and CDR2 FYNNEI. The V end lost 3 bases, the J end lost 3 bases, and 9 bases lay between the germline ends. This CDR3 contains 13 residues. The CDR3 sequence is CASSETENYEQYF. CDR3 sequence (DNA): TGTGCCAGCAGTGAGACAGAGAACTACGAGCAGTACTTC.

As DNA, the CDR3 is TGTGCCAGCACCGAATATTACGGCACGGGAGAGACCCAGTACTTC. As protein: CASTEYYGTGETQYF. This chain connects TRBV27 to TRBJ2-5; D is ambiguous. CDR3 size: 15 residues. The V end was cut by 7 bases, the J end by 4 bases, with 19 bases between. Germline CDR1 MNHEY, CDR2 SMNVEV (reference sequence).

The CDR3: CASSESWGFYGYTF. CDR3 sequence (DNA): TGTGCCAGCAGTGAGAGTTGGGGGTTCTATGGCTACACCTTC. The chain employs TRBV25-1 and TRBJ1-2, with a possible D match to TRBD1 (5 bases). The CDR3 has 14 residues. Trimming pared 3 bases from V and 4 bases from J, leaving 12 bases between. Germline loops: CDR1 MGHDK, CDR2 SYGVNS.

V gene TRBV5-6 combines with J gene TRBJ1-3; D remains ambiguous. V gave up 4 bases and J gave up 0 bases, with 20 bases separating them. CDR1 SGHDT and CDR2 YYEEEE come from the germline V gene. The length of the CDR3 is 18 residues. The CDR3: CASSLLSDSPSSGNTIYF. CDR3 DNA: TGTGCCAGCAGCCTACTATCTGACTCTCCGAGCTCTGGAAACACCATATATTTT.

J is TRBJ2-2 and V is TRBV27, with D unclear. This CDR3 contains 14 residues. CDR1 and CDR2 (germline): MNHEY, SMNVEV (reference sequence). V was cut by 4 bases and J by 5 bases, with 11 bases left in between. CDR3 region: CASSSVGETGELFF. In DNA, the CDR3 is TGTGCCAGCAGTTCAGTTGGGGAAACCGGGGAGCTGTTTTTT.

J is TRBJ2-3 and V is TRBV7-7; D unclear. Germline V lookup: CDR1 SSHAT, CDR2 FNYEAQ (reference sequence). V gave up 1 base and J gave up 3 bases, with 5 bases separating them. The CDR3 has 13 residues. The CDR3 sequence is CASSLGTTDTQYF. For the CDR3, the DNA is TGTGCCAGCAGCTTAGGGACGACAGATACGCAGTATTTT.